This is a list of T cell receptor beta chains from one sample in a study of response to subunit inactivated influenza vaccine. TCRdb called the RT-PCR reads again in MiXCR, with one record for every CDR3 protein. The table shows about half a million distinct CDR3 sequences, with around 9.9% occurring only once. Here the sequenced sample was PBMCs from blood, taken roughly 48 days after vaccination. These TCRs come from a man in his forties or fifties who received an inactivated influenza vaccine. Both conserved end residues are part of each CDR3. A D gene is named only where the DNA matches it firmly. A row's size may be missing; if present it is once, few, many or a size class.

TRBV4-3	-	-	TRBJ1-1	CASSQVNRAEAFF	TGCGCCAGCAGCCAGGTCAACAGGGCTGAAGCTTTCTTT
TRBV20-1	-	-	TRBJ2-7	CSARDLGYQDSSSYEQYF	TGCAGTGCTAGAGATCTGGGGTATCAGGACAGCTCGTCCTACGAGCAGTACTTC
TRBV5-1	-	TRBD2	TRBJ2-7	CASSQTSGSIYEQYF	TGCGCCAGCAGTCAGACTAGCGGGAGCATCTACGAGCAGTACTTC
TRBV20-1	few	TRBD1	TRBJ1-2	CSVTSATGESYGYTF	TGCAGTGTGACGTCCGCGACAGGGGAGAGCTATGGCTACACCTTC
TRBV25-1	many	-	TRBJ1-1	CASSGHGLAEAFF	TGTGCCAGCAGTGGCCACGGCCTCGCTGAAGCTTTCTTT
TRBV9	many	TRBD2	TRBJ2-3	CASSGTSGRGDTQYF	TGTGCCAGCTCTGGGACTAGCGGGAGGGGAGATACGCAGTATTTT
TRBV11-2	-	-	TRBJ1-6	CASSLAVVSPLHF	TGTGCCAGCAGCTTAGCGGTTGTTTCACCCCTCCACTTT
TRBV20-1	many	-	TRBJ1-5	CSARGKSNQPQHF	TGCAGTGCTAGAGGGAAGAGCAATCAGCCCCAGCATTTT
TRBV24-1	many	TRBD2	TRBJ2-3	CATSRAGGTTDTQYF	TGTGCCACCAGTCGAGCGGGGGGGACTACAGATACGCAGTATTTT
TRBV2	-	-	TRBJ2-1	CASVTWGSAVDEQFF	TGTGCCAGCGTGACGTGGGGGAGTGCGGTCGATGAGCAGTTCTTC
TRBV7-2	-	TRBD1	TRBJ1-2	CASSPDRVGGYTF	TGTGCCAGCAGCCCGGACAGGGTAGGCGGCTACACCTTC
TRBV15	-	-	TRBJ2-5	CATSSLSRDGKETQYF	TGTGCCACCAGCAGTCTATCTCGGGACGGTAAAGAGACCCAGTACTTC
TRBV7-6	-	TRBD2	TRBJ2-1	CASSLRVFVGREEDSEQFF	TGTGCCAGCAGCTTAAGGGTCTTTGTCGGGCGGGAGGAAGATAGTGAGCAGTTCTTC
TRBV3-1	few	-	TRBJ2-5	CASSQGSPETQYF	TGTGCCAGCAGCCAAGGTAGTCCAGAGACCCAGTACTTC
TRBV29-1	-	TRBD2	TRBJ2-1	CSTDRKKREYYNEQFF	TGCAGCACGGACAGAAAAAAGCGGGAGTACTACAATGAGCAGTTCTTC
TRBV9	few	-	TRBJ2-5	CASSVGRRAETQYF	TGTGCCAGCAGCGTGGGCAGAAGAGCTGAGACCCAGTACTTC
TRBV27	few	TRBD2	TRBJ2-4	CASSPLGGAKNIQYF	TGTGCCAGCAGCCCTCTGGGGGGGGCCAAAAACATTCAGTACTTC
TRBV7-2	few	TRBD2	TRBJ2-7	CASSPRVAGRKEQYF	TGTGCCAGCAGCCCAAGGGTAGCGGGACGGAAAGAGCAGTACTTC
TRBV7-9	-	-	TRBJ2-7	CASRLGPSEQYF	TGTGCCAGCAGACTTGGGCCCTCCGAGCAGTACTTC
TRBV11-2	-	-	TRBJ1-1	CASSLDSRGFTEAFF	TGTGCCAGCAGCTTAGATTCCCGAGGTTTCACTGAAGCTTTCTTT
TRBV28	many	-	TRBJ2-2	CASSPPGATGELFF	TGTGCCAGCAGCCCCCCGGGAGCGACCGGGGAGCTGTTTTTT
TRBV7-2	many	-	TRBJ2-2	CASSLASANTGELFF	TGTGCCAGCAGCTTAGCTAGCGCGAACACCGGGGAGCTGTTTTTT
TRBV27	many	-	TRBJ2-7	CASRDLRGEQYF	TGTGCCAGCCGGGACCTCCGGGGTGAGCAGTACTTC
TRBV4-2	-	TRBD1	TRBJ1-1	CASSQEGQGRTEAFF	TGTGCCAGCAGCCAAGAAGGACAGGGAAGGACTGAAGCTTTCTTT
TRBV18	-	TRBD1	TRBJ2-1	CASSPQGTGINEQFF	TGTGCCAGCTCACCCCAAGGGACAGGGATCAATGAGCAGTTCTTC
TRBV20-1	few	TRBD2	TRBJ2-1	CSAESGGNIPYNEQFF	TGCAGTGCTGAAAGCGGGGGAAACATCCCTTACAATGAGCAGTTCTTC
TRBV5-1	few	-	TRBJ2-7	CASSLLPNEQYF	TGCGCCAGCAGCTTGCTACCGAACGAGCAGTACTTC
TRBV7-2	-	TRBD2	TRBJ2-3	CASSLDVSSGSNTQYF	TGTGCCAGCAGCTTAGATGTGTCTAGCGGTTCAAATACGCAGTATTTT
TRBV7-2	many	TRBD2	TRBJ2-7	CASSLRGGRGGGEQYF	TGTGCCAGCAGCTTACGAGGTGGACGGGGGGGAGGAGAGCAGTACTTC
TRBV5-1	-	TRBD1	TRBJ1-4	CASRGDRGNEKLFF	TGCGCCAGCAGGGGCGACAGGGGGAATGAAAAACTGTTTTTT
TRBV28	-	-	TRBJ2-1	CASSLPGALDEQFF	TGTGCCAGCAGTTTACCGGGGGCTTTGGATGAGCAGTTCTTC
TRBV5-5	-	-	TRBJ1-5	CASSARHNAEPQHF	TGTGCCAGCAGCGCCCGGCACAATGCGGAGCCCCAGCATTTT
TRBV27	-	TRBD1	TRBJ2-4	CASSPGQGAVINIQYF	TGTGCCAGCAGTCCGGGACAGGGGGCCGTTATAAACATTCAGTACTTC
TRBV4-2	many	-	TRBJ2-3	CASSQESYTGVTADTQYF	TGTGCCAGCAGCCAAGAATCGTATACGGGAGTTACCGCAGATACGCAGTATTTT
TRBV12-3/TRBV12-4	few	-	TRBJ2-1	CASSQTREQFF	TGTGCCAGCAGCCAGACAAGAGAGCAGTTCTTC
TRBV29-1	few	TRBD2	TRBJ2-3	CRAGVRTDTQYF	TGCAGGGCGGGAGTTCGCACAGATACGCAGTATTTT
TRBV9	-	TRBD1	TRBJ2-3	CASSVGQGRDTQYF	TGTGCCAGCAGCGTGGGACAGGGAAGGGATACGCAGTATTTT
TRBV20-1	many	TRBD1	TRBJ2-2	CSARETGRGTGELFF	TGCAGTGCAAGAGAGACAGGGCGCGGCACCGGGGAGCTGTTTTTT
TRBV12-3/TRBV12-4	many	-	TRBJ1-1	CASSDPGGFTNTEAFF	TGTGCCAGCAGCGATCCCGGCGGGTTCACAAACACTGAAGCTTTCTTT
TRBV5-1	many	TRBD1	TRBJ1-5	CASSPTGWDQPQHF	TGCGCCAGCAGCCCGACAGGGTGGGATCAGCCCCAGCATTTT
TRBV6-6	many	-	TRBJ2-7	CASSYPDQYEQYF	TGTGCCAGCAGTTACCCCGATCAGTACGAGCAGTACTTC
TRBV27	many	-	TRBJ2-5	CASPEGGQETQYF	TGTGCCAGCCCCGAGGGGGGGCAAGAGACCCAGTACTTC
TRBV20-1	-	-	TRBJ2-2	CSASGDSNTGELFF	TGCAGTGCTAGCGGGGATTCGAACACCGGGGAGCTGTTTTTT
TRBV7-2	many	-	TRBJ2-7	CASSLGVGVYEQYF	TGTGCCAGCAGCTTAGGAGTCGGGGTATACGAGCAGTACTTC
TRBV12-3/TRBV12-4	-	-	TRBJ1-1	CASSPRRMNTEAFF	TGTGCCAGCAGTCCCCGGAGGATGAACACTGAAGCTTTCTTT